The sequence of this T cell receptor beta chain was determined in a study of blood T cell repertoires in COVID-19. At the level of the study: Acute and convalescent COVID-19 samples came from the United States, Italy and Spain. The analysed material was cDNA or gDNA that came from T cells, B-cell-depleted T cells, or PBMCs.

Authors' analysis steps: Cell counts per sample came from amplifying reference gene primers. Some clones are missing from TCRdb's copy, which holds only in-frame ones; the method was immunoSEQ multiplex PCR. V and J calls and clone size come straight from that table; D and trimming were deduced from the DNA. The table has approximately 300,000 clones, roughly nine tenths seen once; the top ten hold around 1.9%. Patients at the Seattle site were enrolled during active infection and followed longitudinally. V lost 4 bases to trimming and J lost 4 bases, with 8 bases between them. This CDR3 comprises 12 residues. The germline CDR1 and CDR2 sequences are GTSNPN and SVGIG (reference sequence). This clone has a handful of counts.

Material for sequencing was peripheral blood. This receptor was identified in a woman under 40 with COVID-19, enrolled during active disease. The chain combines TRBV30 with TRBJ1-3; D ambiguous. The CDR3 sequence is CAWKAAGNTIYF. CDR3 nucleotide sequence: TGTGCCTGGAAGGCGGCAGGAAACACCATATATTTT.